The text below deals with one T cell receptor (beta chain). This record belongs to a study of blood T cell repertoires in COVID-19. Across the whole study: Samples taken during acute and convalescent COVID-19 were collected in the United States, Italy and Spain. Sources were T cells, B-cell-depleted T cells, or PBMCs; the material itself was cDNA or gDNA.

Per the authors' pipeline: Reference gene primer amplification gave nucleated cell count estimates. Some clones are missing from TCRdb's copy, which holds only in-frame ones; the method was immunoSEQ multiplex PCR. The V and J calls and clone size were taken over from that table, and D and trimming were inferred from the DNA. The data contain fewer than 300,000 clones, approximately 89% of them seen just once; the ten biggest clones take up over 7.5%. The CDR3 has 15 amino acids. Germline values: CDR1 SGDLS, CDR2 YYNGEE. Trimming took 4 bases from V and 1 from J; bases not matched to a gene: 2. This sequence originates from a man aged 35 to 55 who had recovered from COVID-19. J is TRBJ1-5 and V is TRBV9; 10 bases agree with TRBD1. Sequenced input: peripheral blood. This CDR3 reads CASSRGQGSNQPQHF. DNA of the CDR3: TGTGCCAGCAGCCGGGGACAGGGGAGCAATCAGCCCCAGCATTTT.